The T cell receptor (beta chain) under discussion was sequenced for a study of T cells in Graves' hyperthyroidism and ophthalmopathy. Study observations and caveats: A model of 13 V-J features distinguished ophthalmopathy from stable hyperthyroidism. In blood, most of the thyroid clonotypes expanded above 0.001 were also present.

This clonotype was counted at least ten times. What it binds is unknown. Uncontrolled infections, other autoimmune diseases, pregnancy or lactation led to exclusion of patients. Clinical symptoms, serum thyroxine and TRAb, thyroid ultrasound and orbital computed tomography were used for the diagnoses. RNA transcripts gave rise to amplified TCR beta CDR3 regions. An initial round of RT-PCR targeting the TCR CDR3 relied on the HTBI primer set. TCRdb re-analysed the multiplex PCR reads in MiXCR, keeping a single row per CDR3 protein. The profile shows approximately 710,000 distinct CDR3 sequences, 15% to 20% of them singletons. The V gene lost 4 bases and the J gene lost 3 bases, with 10 bases spanning the gap. This CDR3 region has 13 residues. Germline V gene data show CDR1 as SGHTA and CDR2 as FQGTGA.

This sequence originates from a man between 45 and 60 years old with Graves' hyperthyroidism. Source material: blood. The chain joins TRBV7-3 to TRBJ2-7; D ambiguous. The chain's CDR3 is CASSSTFGYEQYF. CDR3 in DNA: TGTGCCAGCAGCTCAACTTTTGGCTACGAGCAGTACTTC.